The TCR beta chain under discussion was sequenced for a study of blood T cells in healthy people across ages. Study information: About one barcoded beta molecule per two T cells was the capture yield of template switching.

Then a second PCR, running roughly 7 to 11 cycles, was carried out with a sample-barcoded 5' primer and a J-beta primer mix. A template-switch adaptor containing 12 random nucleotides labeled each cDNA molecule. Using its own MiXCR run on the 5' RACE reads, TCRdb lists one record per CDR3 protein. The table records about 1.6 million distinct CDR3 sequences, about 32% of them present only once. Per germline, CDR1 SQVTM and CDR2 ANQGSEA. The V and J ends lost 7 bases and 3 bases respectively, with 19 bases between them. The CDR3 length is 14 residues. This clonotype was seen at least ten times. Antigen: not known. The study, taken as a whole, reports: Samples with more naive T cells showed higher observed beta diversity. Nothing was known about donor CMV status, and this possibly confounded expanded clonotype changes.

The clonotype comes from a young woman in good health. The rearrangement joins TRBV29-1 to TRBJ2-7; D is perhaps TRBD1 (5 bases). Sequenced sample: blood. The CDR3 protein is CSGQGGASGYEQYF. The CDR3 coding sequence is TGCAGCGGGCAGGGTGGCGCCTCGGGCTACGAGCAGTACTTC.